These T cell receptor beta chains were read from a single sample in a study of radiotherapy plus CTLA-4 blockade in lung cancer. TCRdb's table, derived via immunoSEQ multiplex PCR, lists solely in-frame clones and lacks some. This table has some 27,000 clones, about 76% appearing once. The sequenced sample was peripheral blood, obtained from a patient treated with radiotherapy plus ipilimumab. These receptor sequences come from a human donor with non-small cell lung cancer that progressed on radiotherapy plus ipilimumab. The CDR3 runs from the conserved cysteine through the conserved F or W. A D gene is named only where the DNA matches it firmly. Clone size, where shown, is once, few, many, or a class for clones that have expanded.

size,D,J,V,DNA,CDR3
NA,NA,TRBJ2-7,TRBV4-3,TGCGCCAGCAGCCAAGATATCGGGTACGAGCAGTACTTC,CASSQDIGYEQYF
NA,TRBD1,TRBJ1-2,TRBV7-2,TGTGCCAGCAGCTTAACCCCGGGACAGGTCTATGGCTACACCTTC,CASSLTPGQVYGYTF
NA,NA,TRBJ2-5,TRBV28,TGTGCCAGCAGCTCGGTCCAGAATTTCCAAGAGACCCAGTACTTC,CASSSVQNFQETQYF
NA,TRBD1,TRBJ2-5,TRBV2,TGTGCCAGCAGATGGACAGGGGAGACCCAGTACTTC,CASRWTGETQYF
NA,NA,TRBJ1-4,TRBV21-1,TGTGCCAGCACCAGCAGGAGGGGGGTCGGTAAAGAAAAACTGTTTTTT,CASTSRRGVGKEKLFF
NA,NA,TRBJ2-7,TRBV6-1,TGTGCCAGCAGTGAATTCGGAGGAAGCTCCTACGAGCAGTACTTC,CASSEFGGSSYEQYF
NA,NA,TRBJ2-5,TRBV6-6,TGTGCCAGCACTAGAGGGGAGACCCAGTACTTC,CASTRGETQYF
NA,NA,TRBJ1-4,TRBV7-8,TGTGCCAGCAGCTTAGGGGGCAGTGGAAAACTGTTTTTT,CASSLGGSGKLFF
NA,TRBD1,TRBJ2-1,TRBV9,TGTGCCAGCAGCGCGACAGGGAGCTCCTACAATGAGCAGTTCTTC,CASSATGSSYNEQFF
NA,TRBD1,TRBJ2-3,TRBV6-6,TGTGCCAGCAGTTATCGGACAGGGGCTAGCACAGATACGCAGTATTTT,CASSYRTGASTDTQYF
NA,NA,TRBJ1-6,TRBV19,TGTGCCAGTAACGGACCGTATAATTCACCCCTCCACTTT,CASNGPYNSPLHF
NA,NA,TRBJ1-1,TRBV28,TGTGCCAGCCCAAGGTGGGGGCAGGACACTGAAGCTTTCTTT,CASPRWGQDTEAFF
few,TRBD1,TRBJ2-7,TRBV18,TGTGCCAGCTCCCCGACAGGGTCCTACGAGCAGTACTTC,CASSPTGSYEQYF
few,NA,TRBJ2-3,TRBV6-6,TGTGCCAGCAGGGTTCGGACAGATACGCAGTATTTT,CASRVRTDTQYF
NA,NA,TRBJ2-5,TRBV9,TGTGCCAGCAGCGTAGGGACAGGGAGGGGAGAGACCCAGTACTTC,CASSVGTGRGETQYF
NA,TRBD1,TRBJ2-2,TRBV18,TGTGCCAGCTCACCCTTTACAGGGGGCGACACCGGGGAGCTGTTTTTT,CASSPFTGGDTGELFF
NA,NA,TRBJ2-2,TRBV4-1,TGCGCCAGCAGCCTTCGGACCCGCGGGACCGGGGAGCTGTTTTTT,CASSLRTRGTGELFF
once,NA,TRBJ1-2,TRBV9,TGTGCCAGCAGCCTGACCCCCGGGACGGAGAACTATGGCTACACCTTC,CASSLTPGTENYGYTF
NA,NA,TRBJ1-3,TRBV18,TGTGCCAGCTCTGACTCTGGAAACACCATATATTTT,CASSDSGNTIYF
once,NA,TRBJ2-3,TRBV11-2,TGTGCCAGCAGCTTAGATCTGGGTCCGGATACGCAGTATTTT,CASSLDLGPDTQYF
NA,NA,TRBJ1-3,TRBV11-2,TGTGCCAGCAGCGCCTCCTCGACACCGGGCCCCATATATTTT,CASSASSTPGPIYF
NA,TRBD2,TRBJ2-1,TRBV7-2,TGTGCCAGCAGCGTTAGCGGGGGAAGGTACAATGAGCAGTTCTTC,CASSVSGGRYNEQFF
NA,NA,TRBJ1-2,TRBV4-3,TGCGCCAGCAGCCAAGGTTACAGGTATCACACCTTC,CASSQGYRYHTF
NA,NA,TRBJ1-1,TRBV7-9,TGTGCCAGCAGCTTGGTGGGGTCCCCTATAGCTTTCTTT,CASSLVGSPIAFF
NA,NA,TRBJ1-2,TRBV30,TGTGCCTGGAGCGGCCTTGGAGTCGATGGCTACACCTTC,CAWSGLGVDGYTF
NA,TRBD1,TRBJ1-3,TRBV7-2,TGTGCCAGCAGCCGACAGGGCCTCTCTGGAAACACCATATATTTT,CASSRQGLSGNTIYF
NA,TRBD2,TRBJ2-5,TRBV27,TGTGCCAGCAGTTCGGGACTAGCGGTAGCTGAATACTTC,CASSSGLAVAEYF
NA,NA,TRBJ1-1,TRBV19,TGTGCCAGTAGGGGCAGGGACACTGAAGCTTTCTTT,CASRGRDTEAFF
NA,TRBD1,TRBJ2-2,TRBV9,TGTGCCAGCAGCGCTACCACAGGGGCCACCGGGGAGCTGTTTTTT,CASSATTGATGELFF
NA,NA,TRBJ2-1,TRBV29-1,TGCAGCGTTGTGGAGCAGGGACTCTACAATGAGCAGTTCTTC,CSVVEQGLYNEQFF
NA,NA,TRBJ1-5,TRBV27,TGTGCCAGCAGTTTATGGTCCAATCAGCCCCAGCATTTT,CASSLWSNQPQHF
few,TRBD2,TRBJ2-7,TRBV28,TGTGCCAGCACCCCTCGGGGGGAGGGATCCTACGAGCAGTACTTC,CASTPRGEGSYEQYF
NA,NA,TRBJ2-3,TRBV7-9,TGTGCCAGCAGCTTCGGAGCACCGAGCACAGATACGCAGTATTTT,CASSFGAPSTDTQYF
NA,NA,TRBJ2-5,TRBV2,TGTGCCAGCAGTGTGAACAGAGAGACCCAGTACTTC,CASSVNRETQYF
few,NA,TRBJ2-3,TRBV6-5,TGTGCCAGCACACGGAGAAGGAGCACAGATACGCAGTATTTT,CASTRRRSTDTQYF
NA,TRBD1,TRBJ2-2,TRBV9,TGTGCCAGCAGCGGGACAGGGTCGAACACCGGGGAGCTGTTTTTT,CASSGTGSNTGELFF
NA,NA,TRBJ2-5,TRBV7-6,TGTGCCAGCTCGTCGACGGGGGAGACCCAGTACTTC,CASSSTGETQYF
few,TRBD1,TRBJ1-2,TRBV19,TGTGCCAGTAGTATATCGGGACAGGGGGCCTATGGCTACACCTTC,CASSISGQGAYGYTF
NA,NA,TRBJ1-5,TRBV27,TGTGCCAGCAGTTCAATGACCCTCCTTGGCAATCAGCCCCAGCATTTT,CASSSMTLLGNQPQHF
NA,NA,TRBJ2-7,TRBV5-1,TGCGCCAGCAGCTTACTACAGGGTGGCGAGCAGTACTTC,CASSLLQGGEQYF
NA,NA,TRBJ1-1,TRBV9,TGTGCCAGCAGCCCAGAGGGGACTGAAGCTTTCTTT,CASSPEGTEAFF
once,NA,TRBJ1-4,TRBV6-5,TGTGCCAGCAGTTACTCCAGGGGTGAAAAACTGTTTTTT,CASSYSRGEKLFF
NA,NA,TRBJ1-1,TRBV5-1,TGCGCCAGCAGCTCGCAGGGGCTGGGGAACACTGAAGCTTTCTTT,CASSSQGLGNTEAFF
NA,NA,TRBJ2-1,TRBV12-5,TGTGCTAGTGGTTTGGGCAGGGACAATGAGCAGTTCTTC,CASGLGRDNEQFF
once,NA,TRBJ2-3,TRBV7-9,TGTGCCAGCAGCTTAGGGGCCTATAGCTTAGATACGCAGTATTTT,CASSLGAYSLDTQYF
NA,NA,TRBJ2-5,TRBV5-4,TGTGCCAGCAGCTTGAGTTCCGGCCAAGAGACCCAGTACTTC,CASSLSSGQETQYF
once,TRBD1,TRBJ2-7,TRBV28,TGTGCCAGCAGTACGGACTACCGGGACAGGGGGCCCGAATCCTACGAGCAGTACTTC,CASSTDYRDRGPESYEQYF
NA,NA,TRBJ2-7,TRBV6-5,TGTGCCAGCAGTGAAGCGCGGTCGGTAGTGAGGTACTTC,CASSEARSVVRYF